Presented here are 27 T cell receptor beta chains from one specimen sequenced in a study of patients and donors after allogeneic stem cell transplantation (dated by TCRdb to the early 2020s). Library preparation was by RT-PCR. TCRdb shows the sequencer as NextSeq 550. TCRdb reworked the public reads: Q25 trimming with fastp, MiXCR clone assembly, productive beta chains retained. Rows matching on CDR3 protein sequence are summarized as one entry with the most common DNA and genes. The sample has some 960,000 distinct CDR3 sequences on record, roughly 17% of them singletons. Together, the top ten hold under 6.5% of the sample. The sequenced sample was blood, either unsorted or a sorted T cell fraction (not recorded which). Every receptor here comes from a human donor who was either an allogeneic HSCT recipient or a stem cell or donor lymphocyte infusion donor (not recorded which). It is not recorded whose cells these are; they may come from a transplant donor.

Regarding this clonotype: A read error may account for a junction end that differs from germline. The chain employs TRBV6-1 and TRBJ2-6; TRBD1 might be the D (5 bases). The CDR3 length is 15 residues. Germline loops: CDR1 MNHNS, CDR2 SASEGT. CDR3 region: CATSRGSAGDNVLTF. Here the CDR3 DNA reads TGTGCCACCTCAAGGGGTTCAGCTGGGGACAACGTCCTGACTTTC.

The J gene is TRBJ2-6, the V gene TRBV5-1, with a possible D match to TRBD1 (5 bases). Trimming left V 7 bases short and J 1 base short, with 15 bases between. The V gene's germline CDR1 is SGHRS and CDR2 YFSETQ. CDR3 length equals 16 residues. CDR3 in DNA: TGCGCCAGCCCCCTTAGGGGAAGATCTGGGGCCAACGTCCTGACTTTC. It translates to CASPLRGRSGANVLTF. The full variable domain, rest sourced from reference TRBV5-1 and TRBJ2-6, is KAGVTQTPRYLIKTRGQQVTLSCSPISGHRSVSWYQQTPGQGLQFLFEYFSETQRNKGNFPGRFSGRQFSNSRSEMNVSTLELGDSALYLCASPLRGRSGANVLTFGAGSRLTVL.

This clonotype has a handful of counts. The rearrangement links TRBV6-1 to TRBJ2-1; D is tentatively TRBD1 or TRBD2 (5 bases each). The germline V and J ends were trimmed by 5 bases and 8 bases, with 22 bases remaining between them. This CDR3 spans 16 amino acids. The germline gives CDR1 MNHNS, CDR2 SASEGT. The CDR3 DNA reads as TGTGCCAGCAGTATTGGGGGACGTACGGCTCTCTATGAGCAGTTCTTC. Protein product: CASSIGGRTALYEQFF.

The V call is TRBV4-1, the J call TRBJ2-5, with a possible D match to TRBD1 (5 bases). Germline V gene lookup returns CDR1 MGHRA and CDR2 YSYEKL. This CDR3 contains 17 residues. V dropped 0 bases and J dropped 2 bases, with 16 bases sitting between them. CDR3 loop: CASSQDTGVPPQETQYF. Written as DNA, the CDR3 is TGCGCCAGCAGCCAAGATACAGGAGTACCCCCGCAAGAGACCCAGTACTTC.

The gene calls are TRBV12-3 or TRBV12-4 and TRBJ2-7, with 9 bases lining up with TRBD1. The CDR3 is 15 residues long. J lost 3 bases, V lost 5 bases, and 8 bases had no gene match. The CDR3 spells CASSPLEDRGYEQYF. In DNA, the CDR3 is TGTGCCAGCAGTCCGCTGGAGGACAGGGGCTACGAGCAGTACTTC.

In this sample, this clonotype turned up a few times. The chain is built from TRBV20-1 and TRBJ2-3, with D maybe TRBD2 (5 bases). V was cut by 5 bases and J by 5 bases, with 17 bases left in between. The length of the CDR3 is 14 residues. CDR1 and CDR2 (germline): DFQATT, SNEGSKA (reference sequence). CDR3 in amino acids: CSADYGPMRDTQYF. For the CDR3, the DNA is TGCAGTGCTGACTATGGACCCATGAGAGATACGCAGTATTTT.

This clonotype showed up just a few times. The CDR3 DNA reads as TGTGCCAGCAGTTTCCAATTTGAGCAGTACTTC. Translation: CASSFQFEQYF. The rearrangement joins TRBV6-5 to TRBJ2-7; D call uncertain. This CDR3 region has 11 residues. V gave up 4 bases and J gave up 7 bases, with 8 bases separating them. Germline loops: CDR1 MNHEY, CDR2 SVGAGI.

This clonotype was seen only a few times. The V call is TRBV6-5, the J call TRBJ1-5; 8 bases agree with TRBD1. The germline CDR1 and CDR2 sequences are MNHEY and SVGAGI. The CDR3 is made up of 15 amino acids. With 2 bases clipped from V and 5 bases from J, the junction kept 5 bases outside the gene matches. The CDR3 nucleotides read TGTGCCAGCAGTTACGAGGACAGGGTGTATCAGCCCCAGCATTTT. It specifies CASSYEDRVYQPQHF.

The chain uses TRBV19 and TRBJ2-1; 11 bases are shared with TRBD2. Losses at the gene ends were 4 bases for V and 0 bases for J; bases not matched to a gene: 8. The CDR3 loop spans 18 amino acids. Germline CDR1 reads LNHDA; CDR2 reads SQIVND (reference sequence). The CDR3: CASSKELAGASSYNEQFF. CDR3 DNA: TGTGCCAGTAGTAAAGAACTAGCGGGAGCGAGCTCCTACAATGAGCAGTTCTTC.

This clonotype was detected a few times. This chain links TRBV29-1 with TRBJ2-7, with D tentatively TRBD1 (6 bases). Germline-derived CDR1 and CDR2 are SQVTM and ANQGSEA. Trimming took off 6 bases at V and 0 bases at J, with 15 bases between the two ends. This CDR3 region has 14 residues. CDR3 loop: CSVEGEPSSYEQYF. CDR3 sequence (DNA): TGCAGCGTCGAGGGGGAACCTAGCTCCTACGAGCAGTACTTC.

This sequence joins TRBV5-4 and TRBJ2-7; perhaps D is TRBD1 or TRBD2 (5 bases each). The CDR3 has 16 residues. In germline, CDR1 is SGHNT, CDR2 YYREEE (reference sequence). V lost 4 bases and J 2 bases, leaving 19 bases between the germline ends. The CDR3 DNA reads TGTGCCAGCAGCCCGATGAGGGGCGCTGGCACCTACGAGCAGTACTTC. As protein: CASSPMRGAGTYEQYF.

The rearrangement links TRBV5-1 to TRBJ1-1, with a weak D call TRBD1 (5 bases). Germline V lookup: CDR1 SGHRS, CDR2 YFSETQ. The CDR3 length is 14 residues. The ends were cut back, 0 bases at V and 3 bases at J, with 9 bases in the middle. DNA for the CDR3: TGCGCCAGCAGCTTGGCTCAGGGATACACTGAAGCTTTCTTT. It is translated as CASSLAQGYTEAFF. The complete variable domain, with remaining parts taken from reference TRBV5-1 and TRBJ1-1, reads KAGVTQTPRYLIKTRGQQVTLSCSPISGHRSVSWYQQTPGQGLQFLFEYFSETQRNKGNFPGRFSGRQFSNSRSEMNVSTLELGDSALYLCASSLAQGYTEAFFGQGTRLTVV.

This clonotype was seen a handful of times. The chain carries TRBV20-1 and TRBJ1-2; tentative D call: TRBD1 (5 bases). Germline lookup yields CDR1 DFQATT and CDR2 SNEGSKA (reference sequence). The CDR3 runs 13 residues. The V and J ends lost 3 bases and 8 bases respectively, with 16 bases between them. The DNA for the CDR3 is TGCAGTGCTAGGGGGCCCGGAGGGGTCGGCTACACCTTC. It encodes CSARGPGGVGYTF.

This clonotype has a handful of counts. The V and J genes are TRBV6-2 or TRBV6-3 and TRBJ2-7; the match to TRBD1 covers 9 bases. V lost 2 bases, J lost 5 bases, and 13 bases stayed unmatched. The CDR3 is 17 amino acids. Germline V gene lookup returns CDR1 MNHEY and CDR2 SVGEGT. The CDR3 DNA is TGTGCCAGCAGTTACCCCTCTCGACAGGGGGGAAGGAACGAGCAGTACTTC. As protein: CASSYPSRQGGRNEQYF.

This clonotype was recorded at least ten times. The V call is TRBV12-3 or TRBV12-4, the J call TRBJ1-2; unclear D gene. This CDR3 region has 11 residues. V gave up 2 bases and J gave up 8 bases, with 6 bases separating them. The CDR3 DNA reads TGTGCCAGCAGTTTATCACAGGGCTACACCTTC. This gives the protein CASSLSQGYTF.

The rearrangement links TRBV7-6 to TRBJ2-1; 9 bases map to TRBD2. The germline gives CDR1 SGHVS, CDR2 FNYEAQ. With V trimmed by 0 bases and J by 9 bases, 9 bases remained unmatched. This CDR3 is 16 amino acids long. The CDR3 DNA is TGTGCCAGCAGCTTAGCTAGCGGGGGCCTAAGGGGTGAGCAGTTCTTC. Translation: CASSLASGGLRGEQFF.

This clonotype showed up many times. The chain carries TRBV29-1 and TRBJ2-1, with D unresolved. The CDR3 covers 12 residues. Germline V gene data show CDR1 as SQVTM and CDR2 as ANQGSEA. The CDR3 sequence is CTAEIGYNEQFF. CDR3 in DNA: TGCACCGCGGAGATAGGCTACAATGAGCAGTTCTTC.

This clonotype has only a few counts. This chain connects TRBV5-1 to TRBJ2-3, with 10 nucleotides matching TRBD2. The germline CDR1 and CDR2 sequences are SGHRS and YFSETQ. The CDR3 runs 16 residues. J lost 7 bases, V lost 4 bases, and 12 bases had no gene match. CDR3 DNA: TGCGCCAGCAGCACCCCTGTAGCGGGAGGCGAATATACGCAGTATTTT. Encoded protein: CASSTPVAGGEYTQYF.

V gene TRBV7-8 combines with J gene TRBJ1-6; D call uncertain. CDR1 is SGHVS and CDR2 is FQNEAQ in the germline V gene. Deletions cut 5 bases from V and 0 bases from J, with 14 bases between. The CDR3 consists of 17 residues. The CDR3 DNA reads as TGTGCCAGCAGCCCCCCCTCACCCAGCTCCTATAATTCACCCCTCCACTTT. This gives the protein CASSPPSPSSYNSPLHF. The variable domain in full, with the rest retrieved from reference TRBV7-8 and TRBJ1-6, is GAGVSQSPRYKVAKRGQDVALRCDPISGHVSLFWYQQALGQGPEFLTYFQNEAQLDKSGLPSDRFFAERPEGSVSTLKIQRTQQEDSAVYLCASSPPSPSSYNSPLHFGNGTRLTVT.

This clonotype has a handful of counts. The chain combines TRBV25-1 with TRBJ1-6; no definite D call. Trimming shortened V by 7 bases and J by 11 bases, and 15 bases separated the two germline ends. The germline CDR1 and CDR2 sequences are MGHDK and SYGVNS. This CDR3 contains 13 residues. The CDR3 DNA is TGTGCCAGCACCCGCGGCACAGCTACACCCCTCCACTTT. Protein sequence: CASTRGTATPLHF.

The J gene is TRBJ2-1, the V gene TRBV7-3, with 8 nucleotides matching TRBD2. CDR1 and CDR2 from the germline V gene are SGHTA and FQGTGA. Germline trimming cut 1 base from V and 3 bases from J; bases unmatched to any gene: 17. There are 20 residues in the CDR3. The CDR3 DNA is TGTGCCAGCAGCTTAATACCCGGGGCTAGCGGGTGGAGTTACTACAATGAGCAGTTCTTC. Translated: CASSLIPGASGWSYYNEQFF.

The chain has TRBV5-1 and TRBJ1-6, with D perhaps matching TRBD1 (5 bases). The CDR3 length is 17 residues. Germline CDR1 is SGHRS and CDR2 is YFSETQ. The ends were cut back, 3 bases at V and 1 base at J, with 14 bases in the middle. The CDR3 DNA follows: TGCGCCAGCAGCTGGGGCCTGTTGGGTTCCTATAATTCACCCCTCCACTTT. This codes for CASSWGLLGSYNSPLHF.

A few counts support this clonotype. The chain carries TRBV29-1 and TRBJ1-1; D is undetermined. Trimming left V 3 bases short and J 7 bases short, with 3 bases between. This CDR3 is built from 9 residues. From germline, CDR1 is SQVTM and CDR2 ANQGSEA. The CDR3 is CSVDLEAFF. The CDR3 DNA sequence: TGCAGCGTTGACCTTGAAGCTTTCTTT.

Only a few counts were recorded for this clonotype. This chain uses TRBV7-8 with TRBJ1-5, with 7 bases lining up with TRBD1. This CDR3 spans 15 amino acids. The V and J ends lost 5 bases and 7 bases, in that order; junction bases with no gene match: 11. The germline CDR1 and CDR2 sequences are SGHVS and FQNEAQ. CDR3 residues: CASSGTADNKQPQHF. DNA of the CDR3: TGTGCCAGCAGCGGGACAGCCGACAACAAACAGCCCCAGCATTTT. The variable domain in full, completed from reference TRBV7-8 and TRBJ1-5, reads GAGVSQSPRYKVAKRGQDVALRCDPISGHVSLFWYQQALGQGPEFLTYFQNEAQLDKSGLPSDRFFAERPEGSVSTLKIQRTQQEDSAVYLCASSGTADNKQPQHFGDGTRLSIL.

The chain is built from TRBV20-1 and TRBJ2-1; TRBD2 aligns across 10 bases. CDR1 and CDR2 from the germline V gene are DFQATT and SNEGSKA (reference sequence). The V gene end was trimmed by 3 bases and the J gene end by 6 bases; junction bases not matched to a gene: 8. The CDR3 length is 15 residues. The CDR3 region has the DNA TGCAGTGCTAGTTTCCTAGCGGGAGCGATCAATGAGCAGTTCTTC. Translating gives CSASFLAGAINEQFF.

This clonotype was counted between two and nine times. The V gene is TRBV28, the J gene TRBJ2-3; the D gene is possibly TRBD2 (5 bases). This CDR3 comprises 14 residues. Per the germline V gene, CDR1 is MDHEN and CDR2 is SYDVKM. The V and J ends lost 6 bases and 1 base respectively, with 11 bases between them. The CDR3 nucleotides are TGTGCCAGCAGCCGCTATAGCGGCACAGATACGCAGTATTTT. Its translation: CASSRYSGTDTQYF.

V is TRBV6-1 and J is TRBJ1-1, with 7 bases matching TRBD1. This CDR3 comprises 16 residues. The germline gives CDR1 MNHNS, CDR2 SASEGT. The V segment lost 5 bases and the J segment 6 bases; nucleotides outside the gene matches: 15. The chain's CDR3 is CASSPSEGAAPAEAFF. The CDR3 region has the DNA TGTGCCAGCAGTCCCTCCGAGGGGGCGGCCCCCGCTGAAGCTTTCTTT.